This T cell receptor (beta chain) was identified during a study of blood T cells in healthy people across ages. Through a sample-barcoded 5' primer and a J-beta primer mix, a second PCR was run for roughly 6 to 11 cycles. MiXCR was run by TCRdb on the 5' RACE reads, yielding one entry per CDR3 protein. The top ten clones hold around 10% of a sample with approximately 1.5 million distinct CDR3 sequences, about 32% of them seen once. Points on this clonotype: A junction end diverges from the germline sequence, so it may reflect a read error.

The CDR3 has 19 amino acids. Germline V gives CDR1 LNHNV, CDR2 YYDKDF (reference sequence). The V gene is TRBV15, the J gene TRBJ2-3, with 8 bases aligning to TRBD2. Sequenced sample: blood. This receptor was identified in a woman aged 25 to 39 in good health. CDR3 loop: CTTSAHLTTGLADTDTQYF. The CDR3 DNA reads TGTACCACCAGCGCTCACCTCACAACTGGACTAGCAGACACAGATACGCAGTATTTT.